This record looks at one TCR beta chain sequence and its context. Its specificity is not known. The data stem from a study of response to subunit inactivated influenza vaccine. Study outcomes and limitations: Seasonal influenza vaccination, on each occasion, was suggested by the authors to recruit few new T cells.

TCRdb recomputed calls from the RT-PCR reads with MiXCR, one row per CDR3 protein. The sample lists a few hundred thousand distinct CDR3 sequences, around 15% seen once, with over 8.5% in the top ten. The CDR3 is made up of 14 amino acids. Trimming left V 5 bases short and J 3 bases short, with 8 bases between. Germline CDR1 ENHRY, CDR2 SYGVKD. The sequencing here drew on PBMCs from blood, taken about 11 days after vaccination. The receptor's source is a man aged 45-65 years who received an inactivated influenza vaccine. V and J are TRBV10-3 and TRBJ1-6; weak D call: TRBD1 (6 bases). The CDR3 nucleotides are TGTGCCATCAGTAAGGACAGCTATAATTCACCCCTCCACTTT. This gives the protein CAISKDSYNSPLHF.